The 29 T cell receptor beta chains given below trace back to one sample, sequenced in a study of human T cells and chemical hapten exposure. MiXCR, applied by TCRdb to the RACE reads, yields one record per CDR3 protein. This table has about 90,000 distinct CDR3 sequences, approximately 10% appearing once. Time point in this sample: patch test 1, 2 weeks after DPC sensitization. Treatment denoted: therapeutic diphenylcyclopropenone sensitization with weekly scalp DPC. This sample comprised whole blood, obtained in connection with sensitization to the hapten diphenylcyclopropenone (DPC). These receptors were taken from a man between 40 and 49 years old with alopecia areata. Some clones in this sample may be carry-over from other donors' samples.

The rearrangement uses TRBV6-2 or TRBV6-3 and TRBJ1-5; TRBD1 is a possible D gene (6 bases). Germline V gene sequence: CDR1 MNHEY, CDR2 SVGEGT. This CDR3 contains 17 residues. Trimming pared 2 bases from V and 2 bases from J, leaving 16 bases between. This CDR3 is CASSYPPGGGRNQPQHF. The CDR3 coding sequence is TGTGCCAGCAGTTACCCGCCTGGGGGGGGGCGCAATCAGCCCCAGCATTTT.

This clonotype was detected a few times. The chain links TRBV20-1 to TRBJ2-7, with 8 nucleotides matching TRBD2. CDR3 length: 12 residues. The junction had 8 bases not matched to a gene; V was cut back by 7 bases and J by 6 bases. Germline V gene data show CDR1 as DFQATT and CDR2 as SNEGSKA (reference sequence). CDR3 residues: CSGSSGGFEQYF. The CDR3 nucleotides are TGCAGTGGGTCGAGCGGGGGTTTCGAGCAGTACTTC.

The rearrangement links TRBV19 to TRBJ2-6; D uncertain. Germline CDR1 reads LNHDA; CDR2 reads SQIVND (reference sequence). The CDR3 sequence is 15 residues long. V was clipped by 3 bases and J by 2 bases, with 8 bases between them. CDR3 amino acids: CASSIQRAGANVLTF. CDR3 sequence (DNA): TGTGCCAGTAGTATCCAGCGTGCTGGGGCCAACGTCCTGACTTTC.

This chain connects TRBV27 to TRBJ2-7; no clear D gene. CDR3 size: 14 residues. Germline loops: CDR1 MNHEY, CDR2 SMNVEV (reference sequence). Trimming left V 6 bases short and J 2 bases short, with 14 bases between. In nucleotides, the CDR3 is TGTGCCAGCAGCTGTACAGAAATGCCCTACGAGCAGTACGTC. This sequence encodes CASSCTEMPYEQYV.

V is TRBV28 and J is TRBJ2-7; 8 bases are shared with TRBD1. The CDR3 covers 15 residues. Germline values: CDR1 MDHEN, CDR2 SYDVKM. V shed 4 bases and J 2 bases; nucleotides not matched to a gene: 7. The CDR3 DNA follows: TGTGCCAGCAGTTCGGGCGGACAGGGTACCTACGAGCAGTACGTC. Its protein is CASSSGGQGTYEQYV.

The chain has TRBV20-1 and TRBJ1-3; D may be TRBD1 (6 bases). CDR3 length equals 14 residues. The V end lost 6 bases, the J end lost 1 base, and 13 bases lay between the germline ends. CDR1 and CDR2 from the germline V gene are DFQATT and SNEGSKA (reference sequence). The CDR3 DNA sequence: TGCAGTGCACGGCCGGGGGCTTCTGGAAACACCATATATTTT. The encoded protein is CSARPGASGNTIYF.

This clonotype occurred a few times. CDR3 DNA: TGCAGTACCTTCGAGGGCGGGATGAACATTCAGTACTTC. Its protein product is CSTFEGGMNIQYF. The chain couples TRBV20-1 to TRBJ2-4; perhaps TRBD2 as D (6 bases). This CDR3 region has 13 residues. Germline V gives CDR1 DFQATT, CDR2 SNEGSKA (reference sequence). V was trimmed by 8 bases and J by 7 bases, leaving 18 bases between them.

A few counts support this clonotype. The genes are TRBV11-2 and TRBJ1-4, with D possibly TRBD1 on 5 matching bases. The V end was cut by 2 bases, the J end by 3 bases, with 7 bases between. This CDR3 contains 14 residues. Germline assignment: CDR1 SGHAT and CDR2 FQNNGV. The CDR3 spells CASSLPGSNEKLFF. The CDR3 DNA sequence: TGTGCCAGCAGCTTACCAGGGTCTAATGAAAAACTGTTTTTT.

This chain uses TRBV11-2 with TRBJ2-1; no reliable D call. The CDR3 is 14 residues long. CDR1 is SGHAT, CDR2 FQNNGV, per germline. V gave up 5 bases and J gave up 7 bases, with 15 bases separating them. CDR3 sequence (DNA): TGTGCCAGCAGCCCCCCCAACCGAAGGAATGAGCAGTTCTTC. Protein product: CASSPPNRRNEQFF.

This clonotype was counted only a few times. This rearrangement joins TRBV28 to TRBJ2-7, with TRBD1 matching 11 bases. Trimming removed 11 bases from V and 6 bases from J; junction bases left unmatched: 15. Germline-derived CDR1 and CDR2 are MDHEN and SYDVKM. This CDR3 has 15 amino acids. The CDR3 is CAVATPPGQGGEQYF. The CDR3 DNA is TGTGCCGTCGCGACGCCTCCGGGACAGGGGGGCGAGCAGTACTTC.

This clonotype was seen repeatedly, ten times or more. The chain has TRBV20-1 and TRBJ2-5, with 7 bases identical to TRBD2. The CDR3 has 15 residues. CDR1 and CDR2 (germline): DFQATT, SNEGSKA (reference sequence). After removal of 1 base from V and 3 bases from J, the junction contained 8 bases not matched to a gene. CDR3 nucleotides: TGCAGTGCTAGAGGTATAGGGAGCGGGAAAGAGACCCAGTACTTC. Its protein is CSARGIGSGKETQYF.

This clonotype appeared a few times. The V gene is TRBV15, the J gene TRBJ1-2; D is unclear. The V gene lost 5 bases and the J gene lost 4 bases, with 14 bases spanning the gap. There are 14 residues in the CDR3. CDR1 and CDR2 (germline): LNHNV, YYDKDF (reference sequence). The CDR3 coding sequence is TGTGCCACCAGCCCGGACGGCCACTCCTATGGCTACACCTTC. It yields the protein CATSPDGHSYGYTF.

This clonotype was counted between two and nine times. The chain has TRBV4-3 and TRBJ2-3; D is perhaps TRBD1 (5 bases). The CDR3 extends over 16 amino acids. Germline V gene data show CDR1 as LGHNA and CDR2 as YSLEER. V lost 1 base and J lost 0, with 11 bases in between. CDR3 amino acids: CASSQALRGSTDTQYF. DNA of the CDR3: TGCGCCAGCAGCCAAGCTCTTAGGGGAAGCACAGATACGCAGTATTTT.

This sequence joins TRBV6-1 and TRBJ1-4, with D possibly TRBD1 on 5 matching bases. The CDR3 spans 14 residues. The ends were cut back, 4 bases at V and 5 bases at J, with 11 bases in the middle. Germline V gene data show CDR1 as MNHNS and CDR2 as SASEGT. CDR3 DNA: TGTGCCAGCAGTGTGGATGGACACAATGAAAAACTGTTTTTT. This codes for CASSVDGHNEKLFF.

This clonotype occurred many times. The chain is built from TRBV19 and TRBJ2-3; D remains ambiguous. Germline V gene lookup returns CDR1 LNHDA and CDR2 SQIVND (reference sequence). Trimming removed 0 bases at V and 4 bases at J, with 11 bases between. This CDR3 has 15 residues. The CDR3 coding sequence is TGTGCCAGTAGTATAGATCATGGCAGACCAGATACGCAGTATTTT. Its translation is CASSIDHGRPDTQYF.

The J gene is TRBJ2-5, the V gene TRBV28, with D perhaps matching TRBD1 (5 bases). In germline, CDR1 is MDHEN, CDR2 SYDVKM. With 5 bases removed from V and 1 base from J, the gap between germline ends came to 8 bases. The CDR3 has 13 amino acids. The CDR3 sequence is CASSDSIQETQYF. The CDR3 DNA reads as TGTGCCAGCAGTGACAGTATCCAAGAGACCCAGTACTTC.

This clonotype was recorded a few times. The chain recombines TRBV6-1 with TRBJ1-6, with D uncertain. CDR3 length: 14 amino acids. Per the germline V gene, CDR1 is MNHNS and CDR2 is SASEGT. Trimming took off 8 bases at V and 10 bases at J, with 18 bases between the two ends. The CDR3 DNA follows: TGTGCCAGCTCCTATTTATCAGGCCCATCACCCCTCCACTTT. Protein: CASSYLSGPSPLHF.

The chain uses TRBV12-5 and TRBJ1-5, with D unclear. Looked up from germline, CDR1 is LGHNT and CDR2 is FRNRAP. The CDR3 runs to 15 residues. Trimming removed 3 bases from V and 9 bases from J, with 18 bases in between. The DNA of the CDR3 is TGTGCTAGTGGTTTAACGGGTGCGCCCATCGCGCCCCAGCATTTT. Translating it yields CASGLTGAPIAPQHF. Variable domain in full (rest from reference TRBV12-5 and TRBJ1-5): DARVTQTPRHKVTEMGQEVTMRCQPILGHNTVFWYRQTMMQGLELLAYFRNRAPLDDSGMPKDRFSAEMPDATLATLKIQPSEPRDSAVYFCASGLTGAPIAPQHFGDGTRLSIL.

This clonotype was observed a handful of times. The chain is built from TRBV7-6 and TRBJ1-3; TRBD1 matches 9 bases. The germline V gene encodes CDR1 SGHVS and CDR2 FNYEAQ. The CDR3 has 15 residues. The J segment lost 2 bases and the V segment lost 4 bases, leaving 3 bases of the junction unmatched. The CDR3 nucleotides read TGTGCCAGCAGCTGGACAGGGGCGCCTGGAAACACCATATATTTT. This codes for CASSWTGAPGNTIYF.

This clonotype was detected many times. The gene calls are TRBV12-3 or TRBV12-4 and TRBJ2-3; 11 bases match TRBD2. There are 16 residues in the CDR3. Trimming at V came to 4 bases and at J to 6 bases, leaving 9 bases not matched to a gene. CDR3 region: CASSSVAGGPRDTQYF. CDR3 in DNA: TGTGCCAGCAGTTCAGTAGCGGGAGGGCCGCGGGATACGCAGTATTTT.

V is TRBV6-2 or TRBV6-3 and J is TRBJ2-3; no reliable D call. Trimming took 8 bases from V and 4 from J, leaving 7 bases between them. CDR3 length equals 11 residues. Germline lookup yields CDR1 MNHEY and CDR2 SVGEGT. The CDR3 sequence is CASRRADTQYF. The DNA for the CDR3 is TGTGCCAGCCGACGAGCAGATACGCAGTATTTT.

V gene TRBV12-3 or TRBV12-4 combines with J gene TRBJ1-5, with D possibly matching TRBD1 (6 bases). V lost 5 bases, J lost 0 bases, and 14 bases lay in between. The length of the CDR3 is 16 residues. This CDR3 is CASSPRGAASNQPQHF. CDR3 bases: TGTGCCAGCAGTCCCCGGGGGGCGGCTAGCAATCAGCCCCAGCATTTT.

This clonotype has only a few counts. The chain employs TRBV2 and TRBJ2-3; tentatively, D is TRBD1 (5 bases). Germline CDR1 and CDR2: SNHLY and FYNNEI. The CDR3 has 14 residues. The ends were cut back, 8 bases at V and 2 bases at J, with 14 bases in the middle. As DNA, the CDR3 is TGTGCCAGCGAGACAGCGCTTATCACAGATACGCAGTATTTT. Residues: CASETALITDTQYF.

This clonotype was detected many times. This CDR3 reads CASRPPGGRYGYTF. The DNA of the CDR3 is TGTGCCAGCAGGCCCCCCGGGGGGAGATATGGCTACACCTTC. The V and J genes are TRBV11-2 and TRBJ1-2, with a possible D match to TRBD1 (5 bases). Germline CDR1 is SGHAT and CDR2 is FQNNGV. V was trimmed by 6 bases and J by 5 bases, leaving 16 bases between them. CDR3 length: 14 amino acids.

There are a few counts of this clonotype. The rearrangement uses TRBV12-3 or TRBV12-4 and TRBJ2-6; 11 bases are a match to TRBD1. Unmatched junction bases numbered 5, after V lost 6 bases and J lost 1 base. The CDR3 length is 17 residues. For the CDR3, the DNA is TGTGCCAGCAGCCCCGGACAGGGGGCTTCTGGGGCCAACGTCCTGACTTTC. Its protein is CASSPGQGASGANVLTF.

The chain couples TRBV7-2 to TRBJ2-7; 8 nucleotides line up with TRBD1. Germline trimming cut 2 bases from V and 1 base from J; bases unmatched to any gene: 7. This CDR3 contains 16 residues. CDR1 is SGHTA, CDR2 FQGNSA, per germline. The CDR3 sequence: CASSLTAGTGSYEQYV. The DNA for the CDR3 is TGTGCCAGCAGCTTAACTGCCGGGACAGGATCCTACGAGCAGTACGTC.

This clonotype was detected many times. This sequence joins TRBV10-3 and TRBJ2-1, with TRBD2 as a possible D gene (5 bases). Trimming removed 10 bases at V and 4 bases at J, with 17 bases between. This CDR3 contains 14 residues. Per the germline V gene, CDR1 is ENHRY and CDR2 is SYGVKD. The CDR3, as DNA: TGTGCCACCACTCCCGGAGCGGCTTACAATGAGCAGTTCTTC. Translating it yields CATTPGAAYNEQFF.

The rearrangement uses TRBV11-2 and TRBJ1-4, with TRBD1 identical over 9 bases. The V and J ends lost 5 bases and 7 bases, in that order; junction bases with no gene match: 11. The CDR3 covers 16 residues. Germline V lookup: CDR1 SGHAT, CDR2 FQNNGV. The CDR3 spells CASSHRTGVFVEKLFF. CDR3 nucleotides: TGTGCCAGCAGCCACCGGACAGGGGTTTTCGTTGAAAAACTGTTTTTT.

This clonotype was picked up a small number of times. The chain has TRBV10-3 and TRBJ2-1; the match to TRBD2 covers 14 bases. V shed 6 bases and J 6 bases; nucleotides not matched to a gene: 4. Germline CDR1 ENHRY, CDR2 SYGVKD. This CDR3 is built from 15 residues. CDR3 DNA: TGTGCCATCAGCCGACTAGCGGGAGGGAGCAATGAGCAGTTCTTC. Residues: CAISRLAGGSNEQFF.